This T cell receptor (beta chain) comes out of a study of blood T cell repertoires in COVID-19. V was trimmed by 1 base and J by 6 bases, leaving 8 bases between them. Germline CDR1 is SGHKS and CDR2 is YYEKEE (reference sequence). This CDR3 comprises 13 residues. In Cohort 3, a recovered donor had either two negative PCRs, clearance, or symptom resolution. As handled by the study authors: Reference gene primer amplification gave nucleated cell count estimates. Profiled with immunoSEQ multiplex PCR; TCRdb holds only in-frame clones, not every one. V, J and clone size are taken as reported in that table, and D and trimming were inferred from the DNA itself. The table includes 150,000 to 200,000 clones, roughly 88% detected once.

The chain combines TRBV5-5 with TRBJ1-5; D is ambiguous. The TCR comes from a man aged 50-59 years who had recovered from COVID-19. The sequenced sample consisted of PBMCs or T cells enriched from blood (not recorded which). The CDR3 coding sequence is TGTGCCAGCAGCTTGTACTTGAGTCAGCCCCAGCATTTT. This encodes CASSLYLSQPQHF.